Shown below are 6 T cell receptor beta chains from a single sample sequenced in a study of post-analysis software for immune sequencing data. Whole-study findings and limits: Patients had higher frequencies than controls of roughly five TRBV segments, including TRBV5-6, TRBV5-1 and TRBV20-1.

These receptors have no known antigen. Researchers reported that TCR beta cDNA libraries carried unique molecular identifiers. MiXCR, applied by TCRdb to the PCR reads, yields one record per CDR3 protein. Here the sample spans roughly 620,000 distinct CDR3 sequences, around 40% being singletons. The sequenced material came from blood. These receptors were obtained from a girl aged 5-17 years with multiple sclerosis.

The chain has TRBV3-1 and TRBJ2-7; 10 bases agree with TRBD1. From germline, CDR1 is LGHDT and CDR2 YNNKEL (reference sequence). This CDR3 contains 16 residues. With 1 base clipped from V and 3 bases from J, the junction kept 6 bases outside the gene matches. The CDR3 DNA reads as TGTGCCAGCAGCCAAGGATCAGGACAGGGGGACTACGAGCAGTACTTC. Translation: CASSQGSGQGDYEQYF.

CDR3 sequence reads: CASSPQGAIQYF. Written as DNA, the CDR3 is TGTGCCAGCAGCCCCCAGGGTGCAATTCAGTACTTC. This chain connects TRBV7-9 to TRBJ2-4; tentatively, D is TRBD1 (5 bases). The CDR3 runs to 12 residues. The V gene's germline CDR1 is SEHNR and CDR2 FQNEAQ (reference sequence). Trimming took 5 bases from V and 10 from J, leaving 12 bases between them.

The V and J genes are TRBV15 and TRBJ2-5; D not certain. Trimming removed 4 bases at V and 5 bases at J, with 8 bases between. CDR1 and CDR2 from the germline V gene are LNHNV and YYDKDF (reference sequence). The CDR3 length is 12 residues. CDR3 DNA sequence: TGTGCCACCAGCAAAGGATCGGAGACCCAGTACTTC. Protein product: CATSKGSETQYF. Filled out from reference TRBV15 and TRBJ2-5, the complete variable domain reads DAMVIQNPRYQVTQFGKPVTLSCSQTLNHNVMYWYQQKSSQAPKLLFHYYDKDFNNEADTPDNFQSRRPNTSFCFLDIRSPGLGDTAMYLCATSKGSETQYFGPGTRLLVL.

The CDR3 here is CASSKDTPATNEKLFF. CDR3 sequence (DNA): TGTGCCAGCAGTAAGGACACTCCTGCAACTAATGAAAAACTGTTTTTT. The J gene is TRBJ1-4, the V gene TRBV6-6; TRBD1 is a possible D gene (5 bases). Germline V gene lookup returns CDR1 MNHNY and CDR2 SVGAGI (reference sequence). The CDR3 is 16 amino acids. Trimming cost V 5 bases and J 0 bases, with 13 bases left between them.

This clonotype has more than one count but fewer than ten. The chain uses TRBV2 and TRBJ2-3; 14 nucleotides match TRBD2. The CDR3 length is 15 residues. The V gene end was trimmed by 7 bases and the J gene end by 7 bases; junction bases not matched to a gene: 7. Germline V CDR1 and CDR2: SNHLY, FYNNEI. The CDR3 DNA is TGTGCCAGCACCGAAGGGACTAGCGGGAGAAATACGCAGTATTTT. Translated: CASTEGTSGRNTQYF.

The gene calls are TRBV5-1 and TRBJ1-2; perhaps TRBD1 as D (6 bases). The CDR3 has 14 amino acids. From germline, CDR1 is SGHRS and CDR2 YFSETQ. Trimming removed 0 bases from V and 5 bases from J, with 11 bases in between. The CDR3 DNA sequence: TGCGCCAGCAGCTTGGCCAACAGGGATTATGGCTACACCTTC. Its translation is CASSLANRDYGYTF.